These 7 T cell receptor gamma chains were all obtained from the same sample, sequenced in a study of human gamma delta and Vdelta1 T cells. TCRdb reanalysed the PCR reads via CATT. There are about 3,900 gamma-chain clones in the sample; 16% occur only once, and around 7% lies in the top ten. These TCRs are of unknown antigen specificity. The sample consisted of Vdelta1 gamma-delta T cells from blood grown in culture (DOT cells). All receptors come from a human donor in good health.

This sequence joins TRGV9 and TRGJ1 or TRGJ2. Germline V gene data show CDR1 as GITISATS and CDR2 as ISYDGTV (reference sequence). The CDR3 sequence is 13 residues long. The junction had 11 bases not matched to a gene; V was cut back by 0 bases and J by 12 bases. The DNA for the CDR3 is TGTGCCTTGTGGGAGGTGCCATTTGTTGGGAAACTCTTT. It yields the protein CALWEVPFVGKLF.

This chain links TRGV2 with TRGJP1. The CDR3 is made up of 14 amino acids. Trimming at V came to 10 bases and at J to 0 bases, leaving 8 bases not matched to a gene. The germline gives CDR1 EGSNGY, CDR2 YDSYNSKV. This CDR3 reads CATVSNTTGWFKIF. DNA of the CDR3: TGTGCCACTGTCTCAAATACCACTGGTTGGTTCAAGATATTT.

The genes are TRGV8 and TRGJP1. J gave up 3 bases and V 2 bases, and 3 bases lay outside the gene matches. Germline values: CDR1 VENAVY, CDR2 YDSYNSRV. There are 14 residues in the CDR3. The CDR3 coding sequence is TGTGCCACCTGGGATATGGCCACTGGTTGGTTCAAGATATTT. Translating it yields CATWDMATGWFKIF.

The chain employs TRGV9 and TRGJ1 or TRGJ2. In germline, CDR1 is GITISATS, CDR2 ISYDGTV (reference sequence). V lost 4 bases to trimming and J lost 11 bases; unmatched junction nucleotides: 5. The CDR3 sequence is 10 residues long. The DNA of the CDR3 is TGTGCCTTGTGGGATCCTCAGAAACTCTTT. Protein: CALWDPQKLF.

This clone has only a few counts. This rearrangement joins TRGV4 to TRGJ1 or TRGJ2. This CDR3 comprises 10 residues. The V gene's germline CDR1 is EGSTGY and CDR2 YDSYTSSV. V trimming: 3 bases; J trimming: 7 bases; junction bases outside the gene matches: 0. DNA of the CDR3: TGTGCCACCTGGGATTATAAGAAACTCTTT. Amino acids: CATWDYKKLF.

This clone is classed as large (0.1 to 1%). Different DNA sequences within this sample yield the same CDR3. The V and J genes are TRGV9 and TRGJ1 or TRGJ2. Germline values: CDR1 GITISATS, CDR2 ISYDGTV (reference sequence). The V and J ends lost 0 bases and 10 bases, in that order; junction bases with no gene match: 0. This CDR3 spans 10 amino acids. CDR3: CALWEVKKLF. CDR3 sequence (DNA): TGTGCCTTGTGGGAGGTGAAGAAACTCTTT.

V gene TRGV8 combines with J gene TRGJ1 or TRGJ2. Looked up from germline, CDR1 is VENAVY and CDR2 is YDSYNSRV. This CDR3 is 11 amino acids long. The V gene end was trimmed by 5 bases and the J gene end by 3 bases; junction bases not matched to a gene: 1. The CDR3 loop is CATWVYYKKLF. The CDR3 DNA sequence: TGTGCCACCTGGGTTTATTATAAGAAACTCTTT.